This passage covers 27 T cell receptor beta chains from one sample sequenced in a study of blood T cell repertoires in COVID-19. Profiling relied on immunoSEQ multiplex PCR, and the TCRdb table lists in-frame clones only, not all of them. The sample has 360,000 or so clones, roughly 90% seen once; the top ten hold 1%. Sequenced input: PBMCs or T cells enriched from blood (not recorded which). The receptor source for this set is a woman between 25 and 40 years old who had been exposed to COVID-19.

This clone was observed a handful of times. The chain uses TRBV27 and TRBJ1-4, with TRBD1 matching over 9 bases. The germline gives CDR1 MNHEY, CDR2 SMNVEV (reference sequence). J was trimmed by 8 bases and V by 5 bases; bases with no gene match: 9. The CDR3 sequence is 15 residues long. CDR3 sequence: CASSKKTGGLEKLFF. DNA of the CDR3: TGTGCCAGCAGTAAGAAGACAGGGGGGCTCGAAAAACTGTTTTTT.

The V and J genes are TRBV14 and TRBJ1-1; 7 positions match TRBD1. The CDR3 has 15 amino acids. Trimming at V came to 4 bases and at J to 1 base, leaving 6 bases not matched to a gene. Germline lookup yields CDR1 SGHDN and CDR2 FVKESK. The DNA of the CDR3 is TGTGCCAGCAGCCTCAGGACAGGATCGAACACTGAAGCTTTCTTT. This encodes CASSLRTGSNTEAFF.

V and J are TRBV28 and TRBJ2-7; tentative D call: TRBD2 (6 bases). Per the germline V gene, CDR1 is MDHEN and CDR2 is SYDVKM. The CDR3 loop spans 15 amino acids. The V end was cut by 0 bases, the J end by 7 bases, with 16 bases between. CDR3 sequence reads: CASSLWRGPSEEQYF. DNA of the CDR3: TGTGCCAGCAGTTTATGGCGGGGACCTTCGGAGGAGCAGTACTTC.

The genes are TRBV13 and TRBJ1-5; D ambiguous. V lost 2 bases and J 2 bases, leaving 4 bases between the germline ends. The CDR3 consists of 13 residues. Germline lookup yields CDR1 PRHDT and CDR2 FYEKMQ (reference sequence). The DNA for the CDR3 is TGTGCCAGCAGCTTACTTGGCAATCAGCCCCAGCATTTT. Translated: CASSLLGNQPQHF. Filled out from reference TRBV13 and TRBJ1-5, the complete variable domain reads AAGVIQSPRHLIKEKRETATLKCYPIPRHDTVYWYQQGPGQDPQFLISFYEKMQSDKGSIPDRFSAQQFSDYHSELNMSSLELGDSALYFCASSLLGNQPQHFGDGTRLSIL.

The V call is TRBV4-1, the J call TRBJ2-2; TRBD2 agrees at 8 bases. CDR1 is MGHRA, CDR2 YSYEKL, per germline. The V segment lost 4 bases and the J segment 8 bases; nucleotides outside the gene matches: 12. The CDR3 extends over 16 amino acids. In nucleotides, the CDR3 is TGCGCCAGCAGCCCGCCGGGACTAGGGAGTGAAGGGGAGCTGTTTTTT. Protein: CASSPPGLGSEGELFF.

The chain recombines TRBV3-1 (or the pseudogene TRBV3-2) with TRBJ2-7, with a possible D match to TRBD2 (7 bases). Per germline, CDR1 LGHDT and CDR2 YNNKEL (reference sequence). The CDR3 consists of 14 residues. The V end lost 4 bases, the J end lost 6 bases, and 16 bases lay between the germline ends. The CDR3 protein is CASSLGGARGEQYF. CDR3 DNA: TGTGCCAGCAGCCTGGGGGGGGCTCGAGGCGAGCAGTACTTC.

This clone appeared once. The rearrangement joins TRBV28 to TRBJ2-5, with 10 nucleotides matching TRBD2. V gave up 1 base and J gave up 3 bases; unmatched junction bases: 14. The germline V gene has CDR1 MDHEN and CDR2 SYDVKM. CDR3 size: 19 residues. For the CDR3, the DNA is TGTGCCAGCAGTTTATCTAGCGGGAGCTGGGGCTCCTTTAAAGAGACCCAGTACTTC. The encoded protein is CASSLSSGSWGSFKETQYF.

The CDR3 sequence is CASSQTYMIDRGPGNTIYF. The CDR3 DNA follows: TGCGCCAGCAGTCAAACATATATGATCGACAGGGGGCCTGGAAACACCATATATTTT. The chain uses TRBV23-1 and TRBJ1-3, with 10 bases matching TRBD1. TRBV23-1 is reported as an ORF; its role is uncertain. Trimming cost V 2 bases and J 2 bases; bases outside gene matches: 12. CDR3 length: 19 residues.

The V gene is TRBV5-6, the J gene TRBJ1-3; 8 nucleotides match TRBD1. V gave up 1 base and J gave up 0 bases; unmatched junction bases: 0. CDR1 is SGHDT and CDR2 is YYEEEE in the germline V gene. The CDR3 sequence is 15 residues long. This CDR3 is CASSLTGGSGNTIYF. The CDR3 DNA reads as TGTGCCAGCAGCTTGACAGGGGGCTCTGGAAACACCATATATTTT.

The gene calls are TRBV5-1 and TRBJ1-2, with a possible D match to TRBD1 (6 bases). CDR1 is SGHRS, CDR2 YFSETQ, per germline. The germline V and J ends were trimmed by 3 bases and 3 bases, with 18 bases remaining between them. The CDR3 consists of 16 residues. CDR3 sequence reads: CASSSTTGILDYGYTF. CDR3 nucleotide sequence: TGCGCCAGCAGCTCCACAACAGGGATCCTAGACTATGGCTACACCTTC.

The V and J genes are TRBV19 and TRBJ2-1; 7 bases agree with TRBD1. The V segment lost 4 bases and the J segment 4 bases; nucleotides outside the gene matches: 13. The CDR3 runs to 17 residues. In germline, CDR1 is LNHDA, CDR2 SQIVND (reference sequence). This chain's CDR3 is CASSTQRGGAGYNEQFF. The DNA of the CDR3 is TGTGCCAGTAGTACCCAACGAGGGGGCGCTGGGTACAATGAGCAGTTCTTC. Combining the CDR3 with reference TRBV19 and TRBJ2-1 gives the whole variable domain DGGITQSPKYLFRKEGQNVTLSCEQNLNHDAMYWYRQDPGQGLRLIYYSQIVNDFQKGDIAEGYSVSREKKESFPLTVTSAQKNPTAFYLCASSTQRGGAGYNEQFFGPGTRLTVL.

The chain joins TRBV5-8 to TRBJ2-1; 11 bases agree with TRBD2. CDR3 length: 16 residues. Per germline, CDR1 SGHTS and CDR2 YDEGEE. The V segment lost 5 bases and the J segment 3 bases; nucleotides outside the gene matches: 7. CDR3 sequence reads: CASSYTGTSGYNEQFF. The CDR3 DNA follows: TGTGCCAGCAGTTATACCGGGACTAGCGGCTACAATGAGCAGTTCTTC.

The V call is TRBV18, the J call TRBJ2-5; 10 nucleotides line up with TRBD2. The CDR3 length is 16 residues. Germline V gives CDR1 KGHSH, CDR2 LQKENI. V gave up 1 base and J gave up 5 bases; unmatched junction bases: 7. The CDR3 region has the DNA TGTGCCAGCTCACCACGATTTCTAGCGGGAGAGGAGACCCAGTACTTC. Translating it yields CASSPRFLAGEETQYF.

The chain couples TRBV19 to TRBJ2-3; D call uncertain. The CDR3 sequence is 13 residues long. The germline CDR1 and CDR2 sequences are LNHDA and SQIVND (reference sequence). V gave up 2 bases and J gave up 7 bases, with 10 bases separating them. CDR3 sequence: CASSIQAPNTQYF. CDR3 nucleotides: TGTGCCAGTAGTATACAGGCCCCGAATACGCAGTATTTT.

The chain has TRBV12-3 or TRBV12-4 and TRBJ2-5; possible D gene TRBD1, 6 bases. CDR3 size: 11 residues. V lost 4 bases, J lost 13 bases, and 13 bases lay in between. In DNA, the CDR3 is TGTGCCAGCAGTTCCTGGGGACATCCGTACTTC. Translating gives CASSSWGHPYF.

V is TRBV28 and J is TRBJ1-2; TRBD1 might be the D (5 bases). The V and J ends lost 2 bases and 3 bases respectively, with 10 bases between them. CDR1 and CDR2 (germline): MDHEN, SYDVKM. The CDR3 totals 14 residues. The CDR3 region is CASSLRGIDYGYTF. CDR3 nucleotide sequence: TGTGCCAGCAGTTTAAGGGGTATCGACTATGGCTACACCTTC.

The rearrangement uses TRBV19 and TRBJ2-1; 8 nucleotides match TRBD2. Germline V gene lookup returns CDR1 LNHDA and CDR2 SQIVND (reference sequence). J lost 12 bases, V lost 4 bases, and 11 bases had no gene match. This CDR3 spans 14 amino acids. CDR3 in amino acids: CASSTPGLGVWQFF. In DNA, the CDR3 is TGTGCCAGTAGTACCCCGGGACTAGGGGTTTGGCAGTTCTTC.

The chain has TRBV6-5 and TRBJ2-7; TRBD2 matches at 7 bases. Trimming took 2 bases from V and 6 from J; bases not matched to a gene: 7. This CDR3 has 14 residues. Per germline, CDR1 MNHEY and CDR2 SVGAGI. CDR3 protein: CASSYGGSPSEQYF. CDR3 coding DNA: TGTGCCAGCAGTTACGGCGGGAGCCCCTCCGAGCAGTACTTC.

This clone occurred once. CDR3 in amino acids: CASSLPQGVGNQPQHF. DNA of the CDR3: TGTGCCAGCAGTTTACCACAGGGGGTAGGCAATCAGCCCCAGCATTTT. V gene TRBV28 combines with J gene TRBJ1-5; 8 positions match TRBD1. V was clipped by 2 bases and J by 2 bases; unmatched bases: 5. Germline CDR1 MDHEN, CDR2 SYDVKM. The CDR3 runs to 16 residues.

This clone was seen a single time. V gene TRBV30 combines with J gene TRBJ1-5, with D unresolved. The length of the CDR3 is 16 residues. Trimming stripped 0 bases from V and 1 base from J, with 13 bases between. Looked up from germline, CDR1 is GTSNPN and CDR2 is SVGIG (reference sequence). In DNA form, the CDR3 reads TGTGCCTGGAGTGTGTCAGGAAAACGGAGCAATCAGCCCCAGCATTTT. Its protein product is CAWSVSGKRSNQPQHF. The full variable domain, completed using reference TRBV30 and TRBJ1-5, is SQTIHQWPATLVQPVGSPLSLECTVEGTSNPNLYWYRQAAGRGLQLLFYSVGIGQISSEVPQNLSASRPQDRQFILSSKKLLLSDSGFYLCAWSVSGKRSNQPQHFGDGTRLSIL.

J is TRBJ2-3 and V is TRBV2; D might be TRBD1 (6 bases). Germline V gene lookup returns CDR1 SNHLY and CDR2 FYNNEI. Trimming shortened V by 4 bases and J by 3 bases, and 17 bases separated the two germline ends. The CDR3 spans 16 residues. CDR3 protein: CASSGGQGFVTDTQYF. The CDR3 bases are TGTGCCAGCAGTGGGGGGCAGGGGTTTGTTACAGATACGCAGTATTTT.

This clone was detected only once. This sequence joins TRBV10-3 and TRBJ2-1; TRBD2 aligns across 10 bases. V dropped 8 bases and J dropped 7; count of bases not matched to a gene: 17. The CDR3 loop spans 17 amino acids. Looked up from germline, CDR1 is ENHRY and CDR2 is SYGVKD. CDR3 nucleotides: TGTGCCATCCACACAGGGGAAATTTCTAGCGGGAGAAATGAGCAGTTCTTC. This gives the protein CAIHTGEISSGRNEQFF.

The chain has TRBV10-2 and TRBJ1-2; D unresolved. This CDR3 has 14 amino acids. V lost 4 bases and J lost 4, with 13 bases in between. Germline assignment: CDR1 WSHSY and CDR2 SAAADI. CDR3 residues: CASSVGSHIYGYTF. For the CDR3, the DNA is TGCGCCAGCAGTGTGGGCAGTCACATCTATGGCTACACCTTC.

CDR3 protein: CATSDYLGYTF. DNA for the CDR3: TGTGCCACCAGTGATTATCTTGGCTACACCTTC. J is TRBJ1-2 and V is TRBV24-1, with D unclear. Trimming shortened V by 2 bases and J by 7 bases, and 4 bases separated the two germline ends. This CDR3 spans 11 amino acids. Germline values: CDR1 KGHDR, CDR2 SFDVKD.

This chain links TRBV5-8 with TRBJ1-1; a possible D gene is TRBD1 (5 bases). V gave up 3 bases and J gave up 0 bases, with 21 bases separating them. The CDR3 loop spans 18 amino acids. Germline V gene data show CDR1 as SGHTS and CDR2 as YDEGEE. The CDR3 protein is CASSSLMAPDTVNTEAFF. The DNA of the CDR3 is TGTGCCAGCAGCTCTTTAATGGCCCCGGACACAGTGAACACTGAAGCTTTCTTT.

This sequence joins TRBV19 and TRBJ1-1, with a weak D call TRBD1 (5 bases). The ends were cut back, 4 bases at V and 5 bases at J, with 20 bases in the middle. Germline V gene data show CDR1 as LNHDA and CDR2 as SQIVND (reference sequence). The CDR3 covers 16 residues. This CDR3 reads CASSTITGGLRTEAFF. The CDR3 coding sequence is TGTGCCAGTAGTACCATAACAGGCGGCTTAAGGACTGAAGCTTTCTTT.

The gene calls are TRBV7-9 and TRBJ2-1, with 9 positions matching TRBD2. CDR1 and CDR2 (germline): SEHNR, FQNEAQ (reference sequence). V shed 5 bases, J shed 4 bases, and the junction held 3 bases outside the gene matches. The CDR3 spans 14 residues. CDR3 bases: TGTGCCAGCAGCGAGGGACTAGCTTACAATGAGCAGTTCTTC. Its protein product is CASSEGLAYNEQFF.